This entry lists 17 T cell receptor beta chains sequenced from one sample in a study of early T cells in non-severe SARS-CoV-2 infection. TCRdb used MiXCR to reprocess the 5' RACE reads, holding one entry per CDR3 protein. The sample contains about 49,000 distinct CDR3 sequences, about 11% of which appear only once. The sample taken for sequencing was whole blood. The receptor source for this set is an adult who was a healthcare worker with PCR-confirmed SARS-CoV-2 infection or an uninfected control (not recorded which).

The chain is built from TRBV7-9 and TRBJ2-7; D is ambiguous. The CDR3 has 12 amino acids. In germline, CDR1 is SEHNR, CDR2 FQNEAQ (reference sequence). The germline V and J ends were trimmed by 2 bases and 6 bases, with 8 bases remaining between them. CDR3 protein: CASSLIESEQYF. DNA for the CDR3: TGTGCCAGCAGCTTAATTGAGAGCGAGCAGTACTTC.

This clonotype showed up just a few times. Here the CDR3 reads CASSQDAVRSNEKLFF. The DNA of the CDR3 is TGCGCCAGCAGCCAAGATGCAGTAAGATCTAATGAAAAACTGTTTTTT. The chain couples TRBV4-3 to TRBJ1-4; D call uncertain. This CDR3 comprises 16 residues. The germline V gene has CDR1 LGHNA and CDR2 YSLEER. Trimming took off 0 bases at V and 3 bases at J, with 11 bases between the two ends.

The chain is built from TRBV6-5 and TRBJ1-4; D is undetermined. CDR1 and CDR2 (germline): MNHEY, SVGAGI. This CDR3 region has 15 residues. The V and J ends lost 6 bases and 0 bases respectively, with 11 bases between them. The CDR3 DNA reads TGTGCCAGCAGAGCCGGACTCGCAACTAATGAAAAACTGTTTTTT. This codes for CASRAGLATNEKLFF.

The V gene is TRBV18, the J gene TRBJ2-3; 7 bases line up with TRBD2. V dropped 3 bases and J dropped 1; count of bases not matched to a gene: 4. The CDR3 runs 15 residues. CDR1 and CDR2 (germline): KGHSH, LQKENI. CDR3 bases: TGTGCCAGCTCACCTAGCGGGTTAGGCACAGATACGCAGTATTTT. Translated: CASSPSGLGTDTQYF.

J is TRBJ2-1 and V is TRBV29-1; 7 bases agree with TRBD1. The J segment lost 0 bases and the V segment lost 7 bases, leaving 9 bases of the junction unmatched. Germline V CDR1 and CDR2: SQVTM, ANQGSEA. The CDR3 has 15 residues. The CDR3 DNA follows: TGCAGCGCAGCAAGGGACAGCTTCTCCTACAATGAGCAGTTCTTC. Translated: CSAARDSFSYNEQFF.

The rearrangement uses TRBV18 and TRBJ2-1; D may be TRBD2 (6 bases). Trimming removed 6 bases at V and 3 bases at J, with 18 bases between. Germline CDR1 KGHSH, CDR2 LQKENI. The length of the CDR3 is 16 residues. Here the CDR3 reads CASSPGGLSDYNEQFF. In nucleotides, the CDR3 is TGTGCCAGCTCCCCTGGGGGACTGTCCGACTACAATGAGCAGTTCTTC.

The rearrangement uses TRBV7-6 and TRBJ1-6; D gene ambiguous. This CDR3 is 15 amino acids long. The V gene's germline CDR1 is SGHVS and CDR2 FNYEAQ. The V gene lost 1 base and the J gene lost 7 bases, with 11 bases spanning the gap. The CDR3 bases are TGTGCCAGCAGCTTAGAGGTCGTGGCGAATTCACCCCTCCACTTT. The encoded protein is CASSLEVVANSPLHF. Combining the CDR3 with reference TRBV7-6 and TRBJ1-6 gives the whole variable domain GAGVSQSPRYKVTKRGQDVALRCDPISGHVSLYWYRQALGQGPEFLTYFNYEAQQDKSGLPNDRFSAERPEGSISTLTIQRTEQRDSAMYRCASSLEVVANSPLHFGNGTRLTVT.

This clonotype was seen a single time. A much larger clone lies a single base off, so this may be a read error. The chain recombines TRBV14 with TRBJ1-1; 10 bases fit TRBD1. This CDR3 comprises 15 residues. CDR1 and CDR2 from the germline V gene are SGHDN and FVKESK. J lost 4 bases, V lost 4 bases, and 6 bases had no gene match. The CDR3 here is CASSLDGTGATEAFF. As DNA, the CDR3 is TGTGCCAGCAGCCTGGACGGGACAGGGGCCACTGAAGCTTTCTTT.

This clonotype was seen repeatedly, ten times or more. The rearrangement links TRBV20-1 to TRBJ2-6; D gene uncertain. Trimming left V 1 base short and J 4 bases short, with 5 bases between. The CDR3 spans 13 residues. The germline V gene encodes CDR1 DFQATT and CDR2 SNEGSKA (reference sequence). The CDR3 DNA follows: TGCAGTGCTAGAGTATTAGGGGCCAACGTCCTGACTTTC. This translates into CSARVLGANVLTF.

This clonotype was counted only a few times. This chain uses TRBV21-1 with TRBJ2-1; the table's D call, TRBD2, has no DNA check behind it. TRBV21-1 is a pseudogene locus. The CDR3 covers 16 residues. CDR3 residues: CASSKAEGAVYNEQFF. The DNA for the CDR3 is TGTGCCAGCAGCAAAGCCGAGGGAGCTGTCTACAATGAGCAGTTCTTC.

The CDR3 nucleotides read TGCGCCAGCAGCCTGGACCTAAACACCGGGGAGCTGTTTTTT. It codes for CASSLDLNTGELFF. The chain uses TRBV4-3 and TRBJ2-2; D ambiguous. In germline, CDR1 is LGHNA, CDR2 YSLEER. The CDR3 extends over 14 amino acids. The V end lost 4 bases, the J end lost 2 bases, and 8 bases lay between the germline ends.

The chain uses TRBV11-2 and TRBJ2-7; D may be TRBD2 (5 bases). The V gene lost 7 bases and the J gene lost 6 bases, with 16 bases spanning the gap. The CDR3 has 13 amino acids. Germline CDR1 SGHAT, CDR2 FQNNGV. The CDR3 sequence: CASTAHPAGEQYF. CDR3 nucleotides: TGTGCCAGCACCGCTCATCCCGCGGGCGAGCAGTACTTC.

This clonotype was observed many times. CDR3 in DNA: TGTGCCAGCAGCTCCACGCCTTGGGAGACCCAGTACTTC. Translated, it gives CASSSTPWETQYF. The chain employs TRBV6-2 or TRBV6-3 and TRBJ2-5; D is undetermined. The CDR3 is 13 residues long. With 6 bases removed from V and 5 bases from J, the gap between germline ends came to 13 bases. Germline V gene data show CDR1 as MNHEY and CDR2 as SVGEGT.

This clonotype was seen repeatedly, ten times or more. The chain joins TRBV25-1 to TRBJ2-3; 7 bases are shared with TRBD2. There are 14 residues in the CDR3. V dropped 5 bases and J dropped 2; count of bases not matched to a gene: 4. Germline V CDR1 and CDR2: MGHDK, SYGVNS. The CDR3 coding sequence is TGTGCCAGCAGTCGACTAGCCCCCACAGATACGCAGTATTTT. Translating gives CASSRLAPTDTQYF.

This clonotype was observed at least ten times. The chain recombines TRBV20-1 with TRBJ2-7, with 15 bases lining up with TRBD2. Per the germline V gene, CDR1 is DFQATT and CDR2 is SNEGSKA (reference sequence). CDR3 size: 18 residues. The trim removed 0 bases at V and 1 base at J, leaving 7 bases unmatched. Here the CDR3 reads CSARDRGLAGGYSYEQYF. The CDR3 coding sequence is TGCAGTGCTAGAGATCGGGGACTAGCGGGAGGTTATTCCTACGAGCAGTACTTC.

The chain recombines TRBV3-1 with TRBJ2-3; 9 bases are shared with TRBD1. The germline gives CDR1 LGHDT, CDR2 YNNKEL (reference sequence). The CDR3 spans 15 residues. The V gene end was trimmed by 3 bases and the J gene end by 3 bases; junction bases not matched to a gene: 4. The CDR3 bases are TGTGCCAGCAGCCACGCCGGACAGGGGACAGATACGCAGTATTTT. It is translated as CASSHAGQGTDTQYF.

There are many counts of this clonotype. This chain joins TRBV20-1 and TRBJ2-7; the D is unclear. The CDR3 runs 13 residues. Germline V gene lookup returns CDR1 DFQATT and CDR2 SNEGSKA (reference sequence). V lost 2 bases and J 0 bases, leaving 8 bases between the germline ends. This CDR3 is CSARRLDSYEQYF. In nucleotides, the CDR3 is TGCAGTGCTAGACGACTTGACTCCTACGAGCAGTACTTC.